The TCR beta chain under discussion was sequenced for a study of T cell responses to AZD1222 COVID-19 vaccine. Data came from immunoSEQ multiplex PCR; TCRdb stores just in-frame clones and leaves some out. The profile shows roughly 76,000 clones, roughly 90% of them singletons. This clone was recorded only once. The sample consisted of peripheral blood, taken on day 0 of AZD1222 vaccination. The TCR was taken from an adult in good health.

As DNA, the CDR3 is TGTGCCAGTAGTACCTCGGACGGAACAGATACGCAGTATTTT. It encodes CASSTSDGTDTQYF. J is TRBJ2-3 and V is TRBV19; D unresolved. The CDR3 runs 14 residues. The germline V and J ends were trimmed by 4 bases and 3 bases, with 11 bases remaining between them. Germline lookup yields CDR1 LNHDA and CDR2 SQIVND (reference sequence).